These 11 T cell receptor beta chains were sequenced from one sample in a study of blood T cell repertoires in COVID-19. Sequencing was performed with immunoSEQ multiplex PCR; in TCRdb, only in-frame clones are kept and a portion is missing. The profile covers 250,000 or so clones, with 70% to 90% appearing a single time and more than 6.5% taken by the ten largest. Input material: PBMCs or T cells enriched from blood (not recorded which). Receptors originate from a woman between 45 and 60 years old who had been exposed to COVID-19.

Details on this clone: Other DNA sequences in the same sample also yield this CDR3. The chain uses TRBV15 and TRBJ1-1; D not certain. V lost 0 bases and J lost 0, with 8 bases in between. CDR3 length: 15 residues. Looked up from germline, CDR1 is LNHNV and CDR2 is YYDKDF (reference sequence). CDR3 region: CATSREGAVNTEAFF. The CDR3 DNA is TGTGCCACCAGCAGAGAGGGTGCGGTGAACACTGAAGCTTTCTTT. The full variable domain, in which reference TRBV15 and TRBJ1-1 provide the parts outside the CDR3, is DAMVIQNPRYQVTQFGKPVTLSCSQTLNHNVMYWYQQKSSQAPKLLFHYYDKDFNNEADTPDNFQSRRPNTSFCFLDIRSPGLGDTAMYLCATSREGAVNTEAFFGQGTRLTVV.

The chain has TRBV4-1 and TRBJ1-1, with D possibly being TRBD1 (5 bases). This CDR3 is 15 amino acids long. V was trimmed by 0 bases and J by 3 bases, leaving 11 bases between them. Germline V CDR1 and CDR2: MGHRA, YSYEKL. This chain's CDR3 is CASSQESQGYTEAFF. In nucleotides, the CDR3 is TGCGCCAGCAGCCAAGAATCCCAGGGCTACACTGAAGCTTTCTTT.

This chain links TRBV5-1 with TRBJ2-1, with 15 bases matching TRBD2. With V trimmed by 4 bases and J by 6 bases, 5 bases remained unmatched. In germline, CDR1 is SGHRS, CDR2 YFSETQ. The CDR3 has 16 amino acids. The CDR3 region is CASSPGLAGGRNEQFF. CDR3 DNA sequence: TGCGCCAGCAGCCCCGGACTAGCGGGGGGGCGCAATGAGCAGTTCTTC.

DNA of the CDR3: TGTGCCACCAGTTTAGGCACAGGCACAGATACGCAGTATTTT. This gives the protein CATSLGTGTDTQYF. The J gene is TRBJ2-3, the V gene TRBV24-1; D call uncertain. Germline V lookup: CDR1 KGHDR, CDR2 SFDVKD. The V end was cut by 6 bases, the J end by 1 base, with 10 bases between. The length of the CDR3 is 14 residues.

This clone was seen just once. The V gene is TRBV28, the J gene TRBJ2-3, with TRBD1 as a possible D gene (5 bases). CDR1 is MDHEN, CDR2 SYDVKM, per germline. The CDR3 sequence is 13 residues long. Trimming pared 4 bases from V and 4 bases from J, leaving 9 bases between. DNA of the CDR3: TGTGCCAGCAGTTCTCGCAGGGCAGATACGCAGTATTTT. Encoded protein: CASSSRRADTQYF.

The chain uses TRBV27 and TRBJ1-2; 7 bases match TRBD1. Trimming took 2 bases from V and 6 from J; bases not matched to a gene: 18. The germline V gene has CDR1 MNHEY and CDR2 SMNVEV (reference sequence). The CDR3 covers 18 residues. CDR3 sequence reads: CASSLAPLRDSPFDGYTF. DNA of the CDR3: TGTGCCAGCAGTTTAGCCCCCTTACGGGACAGTCCGTTTGATGGCTACACCTTC.

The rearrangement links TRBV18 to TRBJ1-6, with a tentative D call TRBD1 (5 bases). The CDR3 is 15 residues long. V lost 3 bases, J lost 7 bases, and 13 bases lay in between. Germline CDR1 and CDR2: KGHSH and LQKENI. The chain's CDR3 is CASSPAGTENSPLHF. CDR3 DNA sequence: TGTGCCAGCTCACCGGCGGGGACGGAGAATTCACCCCTCCACTTT.

The DNA for the CDR3 is TGTGCCAGCAGCTTAGCGGGTAGCGGGGTTTCAGATACGCAGTATTTT. It encodes CASSLAGSGVSDTQYF. The chain has TRBV7-8 and TRBJ2-3; TRBD2 aligns across 8 bases. This CDR3 comprises 16 residues. Trimming at V came to 0 bases and at J to 4 bases, leaving 6 bases not matched to a gene. Germline assignment: CDR1 SGHVS and CDR2 FQNEAQ.

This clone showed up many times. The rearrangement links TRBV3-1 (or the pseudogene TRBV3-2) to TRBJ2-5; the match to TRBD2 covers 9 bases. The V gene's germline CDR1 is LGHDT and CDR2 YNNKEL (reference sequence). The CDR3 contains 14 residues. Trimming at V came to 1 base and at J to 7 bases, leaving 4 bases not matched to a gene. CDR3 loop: CASSQVAGVGTQYF. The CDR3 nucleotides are TGTGCCAGCAGCCAAGTAGCGGGGGTCGGGACCCAGTACTTC.

CDR3 loop: CSVGDRAGELFF. CDR3 coding DNA: TGCAGCGTGGGTGACAGGGCCGGGGAGCTGTTTTTT. The chain uses TRBV29-1 and TRBJ2-2, with 7 positions matching TRBD1. Germline loops: CDR1 SQVTM, CDR2 ANQGSEA. V trimming: 6 bases; J trimming: 6 bases; junction bases outside the gene matches: 4. The CDR3 sequence is 12 residues long.

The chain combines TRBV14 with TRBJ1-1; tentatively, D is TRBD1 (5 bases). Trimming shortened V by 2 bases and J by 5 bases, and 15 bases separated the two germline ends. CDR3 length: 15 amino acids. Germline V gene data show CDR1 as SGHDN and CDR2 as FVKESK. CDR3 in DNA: TGTGCCAGCAGCCAATTTCGCACGGGGGTTACTGAAGCTTTCTTT. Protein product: CASSQFRTGVTEAFF.